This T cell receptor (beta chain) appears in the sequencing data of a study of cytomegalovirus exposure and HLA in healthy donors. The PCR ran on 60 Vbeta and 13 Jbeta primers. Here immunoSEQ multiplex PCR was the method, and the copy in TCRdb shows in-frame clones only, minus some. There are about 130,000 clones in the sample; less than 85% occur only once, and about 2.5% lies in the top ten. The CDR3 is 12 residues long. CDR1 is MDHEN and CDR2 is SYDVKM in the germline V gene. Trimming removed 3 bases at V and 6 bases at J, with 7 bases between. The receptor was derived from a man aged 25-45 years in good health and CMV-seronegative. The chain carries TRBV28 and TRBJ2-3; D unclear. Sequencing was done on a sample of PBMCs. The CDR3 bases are TGTGCCAGCAGTTTGATAGAGGATACGCAGTATTTT. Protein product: CASSLIEDTQYF.